Detailed here is one T cell receptor (beta chain). Its antigen remains unidentified. The protocol was immunoSEQ multiplex PCR, while the TCRdb copy is restricted to in-frame clones and leaves out a portion. The sample lists 70,000 or so clones, about 79% occurring once. Under the ViraFEST assay, PBMC were stimulated with viral peptide pools so that antigen-specific CD4+ T cells expanded. Sequencing was performed afterwards. Having been cultured for about 10 days, the cells underwent CD4+ T cell isolation. Vaccine recipients, nucleocapsid antibody negative, had no prior SARS-CoV-2 infection. Days 3 and 7 were when half the medium was replaced with IL-2 medium. V lost 7 bases to trimming and J lost 0 bases; unmatched junction nucleotides: 9. This CDR3 spans 16 amino acids. Germline lookup yields CDR1 MDHEN and CDR2 SYDVKM. These data originate in a study of vaccination effects on CD4 cells after COVID-19.

Overall study results and limits: Clones arising from infection and from vaccination showed marked clonal contraction late after vaccination. There were few convalescent patients in the study and no early post-infection timepoints.

This clonotype was obtained from a human donor who received a COVID-19 vaccine. This sequence joins TRBV28 and TRBJ1-5; 7 nucleotides match TRBD1. The sequencing here drew on CD4+ T cells from PBMCs cultured with SARS-CoV-2 spike peptides, taken before COVID-19 vaccination. CDR3 nucleotide sequence: TGTGCCAGCACCGCCAGGACAGGCCTTAGCAATCAGCCCCAGCATTTT. This sequence encodes CASTARTGLSNQPQHF.